The clone carrying this TCR beta chain was counted between two and nine times. Its antigen is not identified. These data are taken from a study of T cells after yellow fever vaccination. Findings of the study overall: Abundant bulk-population clonotypes could contaminate the FACS-sorted repertoires.

Germline V CDR1 and CDR2: LGHNA, YSLEER. The CDR3 totals 15 residues. Trimming took off 1 base at V and 8 bases at J, with 17 bases between the two ends. MiXCR was run by TCRdb on the 5' RACE reads, yielding one entry per CDR3 protein. This sample carries 350,000 to 450,000 distinct CDR3 sequences, around 19% of them seen once, and the ten largest clones take about a sixth. The chain carries TRBV4-3 and TRBJ1-2; the D gene is possibly TRBD1 (5 bases). The TCR was taken from a man between 18 and 35 years old who received the YFV17D yellow fever vaccine. Here the sequenced sample was PBMCs, taken before the yellow fever booster vaccination. CDR3 sequence: CASSQGNSRGEGYTF. CDR3 DNA sequence: TGCGCCAGCAGCCAAGGGAACTCTAGGGGAGAGGGCTACACCTTC.